The sequence of this T cell receptor (beta chain) was determined in a study of blood T cell repertoires in COVID-19. The V gene's germline CDR1 is MNHEY and CDR2 SVGEGT. Between the trimmed V and J ends, which lost 6 bases and 0 bases, there was a span of 14 bases. The CDR3 length is 15 residues. Using immunoSEQ multiplex PCR, the repertoire was profiled, and TCRdb retains in-frame clones only, with some absent. The table records about 260,000 clones, roughly 87% of them present only once. The TCR comes from a human donor in a cohort sampled during active COVID-19. The sequenced sample consisted of peripheral blood. This rearrangement joins TRBV6-2 or TRBV6-3 to TRBJ1-1; a possible D gene is TRBD1 (6 bases). The CDR3 region is CASSLTGLMNTEAFF. CDR3 in DNA: TGTGCCAGCAGCCTGACAGGCCTGATGAACACTGAAGCTTTCTTT.